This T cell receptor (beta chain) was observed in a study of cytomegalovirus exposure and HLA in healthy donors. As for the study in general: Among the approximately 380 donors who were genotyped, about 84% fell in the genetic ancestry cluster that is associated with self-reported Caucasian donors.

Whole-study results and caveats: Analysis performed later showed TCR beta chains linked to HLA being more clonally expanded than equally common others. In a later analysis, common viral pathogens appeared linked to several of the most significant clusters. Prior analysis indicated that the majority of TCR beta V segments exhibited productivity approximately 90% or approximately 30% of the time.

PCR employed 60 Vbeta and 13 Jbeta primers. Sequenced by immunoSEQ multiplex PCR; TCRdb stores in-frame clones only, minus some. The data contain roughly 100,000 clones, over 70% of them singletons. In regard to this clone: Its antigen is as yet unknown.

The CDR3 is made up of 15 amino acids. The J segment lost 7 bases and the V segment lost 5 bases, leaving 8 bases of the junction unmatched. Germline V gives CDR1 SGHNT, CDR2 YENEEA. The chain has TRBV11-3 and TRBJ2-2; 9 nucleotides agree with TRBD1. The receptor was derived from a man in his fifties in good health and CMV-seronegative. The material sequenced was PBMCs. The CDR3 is CASSPGTGYGGELFF. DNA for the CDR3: TGTGCCAGCAGCCCCGGGACAGGGTACGGCGGGGAGCTGTTTTTT. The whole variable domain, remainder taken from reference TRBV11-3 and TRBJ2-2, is EAGVVQSPRYKIIEKKQPVAFWCNPISGHNTLYWYLQNLGQGPELLIRYENEEAVDDSQLPKDRFSAERLKGVDSTLKIQPAELGDSAVYLCASSPGTGYGGELFFGEGSRLTVL.